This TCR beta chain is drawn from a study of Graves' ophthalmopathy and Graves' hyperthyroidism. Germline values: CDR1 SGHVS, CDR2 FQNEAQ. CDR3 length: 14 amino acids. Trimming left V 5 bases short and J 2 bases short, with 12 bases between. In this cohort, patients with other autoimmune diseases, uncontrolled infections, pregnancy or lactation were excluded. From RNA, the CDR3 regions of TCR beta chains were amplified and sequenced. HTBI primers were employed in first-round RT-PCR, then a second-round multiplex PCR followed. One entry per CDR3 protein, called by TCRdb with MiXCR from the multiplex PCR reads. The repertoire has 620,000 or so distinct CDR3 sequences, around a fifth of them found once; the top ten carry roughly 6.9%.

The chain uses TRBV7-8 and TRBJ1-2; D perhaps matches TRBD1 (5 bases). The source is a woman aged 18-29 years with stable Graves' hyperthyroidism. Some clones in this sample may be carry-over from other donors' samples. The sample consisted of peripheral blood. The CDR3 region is CASSRRTWNYGYTF. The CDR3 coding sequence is TGTGCCAGCAGCCGTCGGACATGGAACTATGGCTACACCTTC.